The subject of this entry is one T cell receptor (beta chain). Per individual sample, total RNA of at least 5.5 micrograms was extracted. This sample stems from a study of blood T cells in healthy people across ages. With a J-beta primer mix and a sample-barcoded 5' primer, a second PCR ran about 7 to 12 cycles. TCRdb analysed the 5' RACE reads with MiXCR anew, one entry per CDR3 protein. The sample consists of hundreds of thousands of distinct CDR3 sequences, roughly 32% of them appearing once. J was trimmed by 6 bases and V by 8 bases; bases with no gene match: 3. CDR3 size: 11 residues. Germline V gene sequence: CDR1 LGHNA, CDR2 YSLEER.

This sequence was found in a woman aged 80 or over in good health. J is TRBJ1-1 and V is TRBV4-3; 7 bases line up with TRBD1. Sequences were obtained from blood. This CDR3 reads CASGRGSEAFF. The CDR3 bases are TGCGCCAGCGGCAGGGGGTCTGAAGCTTTCTTT.